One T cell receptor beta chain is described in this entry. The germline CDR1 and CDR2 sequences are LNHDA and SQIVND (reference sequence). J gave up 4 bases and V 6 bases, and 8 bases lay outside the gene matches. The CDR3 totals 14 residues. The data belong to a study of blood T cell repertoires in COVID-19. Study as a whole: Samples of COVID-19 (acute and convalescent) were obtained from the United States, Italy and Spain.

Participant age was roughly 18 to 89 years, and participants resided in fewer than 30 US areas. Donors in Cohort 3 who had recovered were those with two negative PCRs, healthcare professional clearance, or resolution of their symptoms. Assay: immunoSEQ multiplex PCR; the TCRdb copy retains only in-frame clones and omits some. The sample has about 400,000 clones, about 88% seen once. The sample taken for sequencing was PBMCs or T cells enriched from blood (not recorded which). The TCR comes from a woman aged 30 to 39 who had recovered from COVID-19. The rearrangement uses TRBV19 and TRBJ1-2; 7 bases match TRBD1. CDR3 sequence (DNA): TGTGCCAGTAGGGGGGACAGAAGACTCTATGGCTACACCTTC. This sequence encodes CASRGDRRLYGYTF.